A selection of T cell receptor beta chains follows, all from one sample in a study of blood T cell repertoires in COVID-19. TCRdb's copy holds only in-frame clones and misses some; the assay was immunoSEQ multiplex PCR. The profile covers about 260,000 clones, with 83% appearing a single time and around 10% taken by the ten largest. Specimen: peripheral blood. The source of these receptors is a woman aged 45-65 years who had recovered from COVID-19. Each CDR3 is given with its conserved first and last residue. Fields, in order: V gene, D gene, clone size, J gene, CDR3 DNA, CDR3 protein. The D gene is left open where the match is weak. Clone size is given for some rows only: seen once, a few or many times, or a class if the clone is expanded.

v_call: TRBV19; d_call: .; clone_size: .; j_call: TRBJ1-1; cdr3_nt: TGTGCCTCTCTGGGCAGGTTTCGAGCTTTCTTT; cdr3_aa: CASLGRFRAFF
v_call: TRBV7-9; d_call: .; clone_size: .; j_call: TRBJ2-5; cdr3_nt: TGTGCCAGCAGCCCCGAGGACCAAGAGACCCAGTACTTC; cdr3_aa: CASSPEDQETQYF
v_call: TRBV6-1; d_call: TRBD1; clone_size: .; j_call: TRBJ2-7; cdr3_nt: TGTGCCAGCAGTGAACCGGGACAGGGCACCTACGAGCAGTACTTC; cdr3_aa: CASSEPGQGTYEQYF
v_call: TRBV5-1; d_call: TRBD1; clone_size: .; j_call: TRBJ2-7; cdr3_nt: TGCGCCAGCAGCTTGGCGACAGGGAGTAGGGAGCAGTACTTC; cdr3_aa: CASSLATGSREQYF
v_call: TRBV28; d_call: .; clone_size: .; j_call: TRBJ1-1; cdr3_nt: TGTGCCAGCAGGCCCGGGACATGGGGTGAAGCTTTCTTT; cdr3_aa: CASRPGTWGEAFF
v_call: TRBV4-3; d_call: .; clone_size: once; j_call: TRBJ2-5; cdr3_nt: TGCGCCAGCAGCGGGAGCTACCAAGAGACCCAGTACTTC; cdr3_aa: CASSGSYQETQYF
v_call: TRBV7-8; d_call: TRBD2; clone_size: .; j_call: TRBJ2-5; cdr3_nt: TGTGCCAGCAGCTTAGGACTAGCGGGGGGCCCAGAAGAGACCCAGTACTTC; cdr3_aa: CASSLGLAGGPEETQYF
v_call: TRBV6-1; d_call: .; clone_size: .; j_call: TRBJ2-2; cdr3_nt: TGTGCCAGCAGTGAATCCGGGTACAACACCGGGGAGCTGTTTTTT; cdr3_aa: CASSESGYNTGELFF
v_call: TRBV9; d_call: .; clone_size: .; j_call: TRBJ2-3; cdr3_nt: TGTGCCAGCAGCGCGGGGGATACGCAGTATTTT; cdr3_aa: CASSAGDTQYF
v_call: TRBV6-5; d_call: TRBD2; clone_size: .; j_call: TRBJ2-7; cdr3_nt: TGTGCCAGCACCGGACTAGCGGGGGAGCAGTACTTC; cdr3_aa: CASTGLAGEQYF
v_call: TRBV5-1; d_call: TRBD2; clone_size: .; j_call: TRBJ2-3; cdr3_nt: TGCGCCAGCAGCTCCGGGACTAGTAGCCCAGATACGCAGTATTTT; cdr3_aa: CASSSGTSSPDTQYF
v_call: TRBV15; d_call: .; clone_size: .; j_call: TRBJ1-1; cdr3_nt: TGTGCCACCAGCAGAGATCGGGGGGCTCGGACTGAAGCTTTCTTT; cdr3_aa: CATSRDRGARTEAFF
v_call: TRBV7-2; d_call: TRBD2; clone_size: .; j_call: TRBJ2-1; cdr3_nt: TGTGCCAGCAGCCAGGCTAGCGGGAGTTGGTATGAGCAGTTCTTC; cdr3_aa: CASSQASGSWYEQFF
v_call: TRBV28; d_call: TRBD1; clone_size: .; j_call: TRBJ1-2; cdr3_nt: TGTGCCAGCAGCCCAACAGGGGGCGCGTTCTATGGCTACACCTTC; cdr3_aa: CASSPTGGAFYGYTF
v_call: TRBV3-1/TRBV3-2; d_call: .; clone_size: .; j_call: TRBJ1-2; cdr3_nt: TGTGCCAGCAGCCTCACCTTGGACACTTCTGGCTACACCTTC; cdr3_aa: CASSLTLDTSGYTF
v_call: TRBV4-2; d_call: .; clone_size: .; j_call: TRBJ1-3; cdr3_nt: TGTGCCAGCAGCCAAGATGGTCAGGGGCTACGAAACACCATATATTTT; cdr3_aa: CASSQDGQGLRNTIYF